This T cell receptor (beta chain) was sequenced in a study of cytomegalovirus exposure and HLA in healthy donors. Study results and limitations: Both high specificity and high sensitivity reportedly marked the classifier's diagnosis of cytomegalovirus status. Cytomegalovirus association was listed for 150 to 200 TCR beta chains.

In its sample, this clone was seen once. Its specificity is unknown. The donors belonged to the roughly 110-subject validation cohort, separate from the approximately 700-subject first cohort. Sequencing was performed with immunoSEQ multiplex PCR; in TCRdb, only in-frame clones are kept and a portion is missing. The table records approximately 54,000 clones, approximately 90% of them present only once. In germline, CDR1 is LNHDA, CDR2 SQIVND (reference sequence). Trimming removed 7 bases from V and 1 base from J; junction bases left unmatched: 6. CDR3 length equals 14 residues. The clonotype originates from a woman aged 18-29 years in good health and CMV-seropositive. Specimen: PBMCs. The chain joins TRBV19 to TRBJ1-1, with 7 bases aligning to TRBD1. As DNA, the CDR3 is TGTGCCAGTACACCACAGGGGACGAACACTGAAGCTTTCTTT. This codes for CASTPQGTNTEAFF.